The text below deals with one TCR beta chain. This record comes from a study of blood T cell repertoires in COVID-19. On the study more broadly: Italy, Spain and the United States were the sources of the convalescent and acute COVID-19 samples.

Trimming removed 7 bases from V and 1 base from J, with 11 bases in between. The CDR3 covers 13 residues. From germline, CDR1 is SGDLS and CDR2 YYNGEE. TCRdb keeps only in-frame clones here, not all; method: immunoSEQ multiplex PCR. The sample lists over 600,000 clones, approximately 90% seen once, with roughly 0.25% in the top ten. Input material: peripheral blood. This TCR was recovered from a woman aged 18-29 years with acute or convalescent COVID-19. This chain links TRBV9 with TRBJ1-1; D remains unclear. Here the CDR3 reads CASGSQTNTEAFF. The CDR3 bases are TGTGCCAGCGGCTCACAGACGAACACTGAAGCTTTCTTT.